This T cell receptor (beta chain) was found in a study of cytomegalovirus exposure and HLA in healthy donors. To note about this clone: Antigen specificity is unknown.

The CDR3 runs 16 residues. Germline CDR1 is MGHRA and CDR2 is YSYEKL. Trimming removed 1 base at V and 8 bases at J, with 17 bases between. Points from the study as a whole: A later analysis showed TCR association rates differing by HLA locus, peaking at DRB1 and lowest at HLA-C. A link between a missense DCLRE1C variant and TCR beta V- and J-gene trimming emerged from a later analysis. The majority of CMV-associated TCR beta chains were reported as apparently HLA-restricted in a later analysis.

PCR employed 60 Vbeta and 13 Jbeta primers. Measured with immunoSEQ multiplex PCR; TCRdb has only the in-frame clones, and not every one. The table gives 60,000 to 80,000 clones; the top ten clones make up approximately 0.78% of it. Sample: PBMCs. V usage is TRBV4-1 and J usage is TRBJ1-4; D is possibly TRBD1 (6 bases). This TCR derives from a boy aged 5-17 years in good health and CMV-seronegative. The CDR3 nucleotides read TGCGCCAGCAGCCAAGGACACCGACAGGCGCGGGAAAAACTGTTTTTT. This gives the protein CASSQGHRQAREKLFF.